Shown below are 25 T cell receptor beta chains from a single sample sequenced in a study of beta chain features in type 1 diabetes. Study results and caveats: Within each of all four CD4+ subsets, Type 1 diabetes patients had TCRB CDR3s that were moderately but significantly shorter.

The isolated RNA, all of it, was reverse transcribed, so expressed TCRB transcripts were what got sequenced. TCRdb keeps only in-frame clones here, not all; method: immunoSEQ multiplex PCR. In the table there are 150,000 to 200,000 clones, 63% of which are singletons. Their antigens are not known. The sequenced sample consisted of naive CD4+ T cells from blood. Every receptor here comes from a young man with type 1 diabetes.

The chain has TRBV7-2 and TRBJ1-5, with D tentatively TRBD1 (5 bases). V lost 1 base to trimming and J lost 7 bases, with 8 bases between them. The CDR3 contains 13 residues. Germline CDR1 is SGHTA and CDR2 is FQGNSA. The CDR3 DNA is TGTGCCAGCAGCTTAGAAGGGGCACAGCCCCAGCATTTT. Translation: CASSLEGAQPQHF.

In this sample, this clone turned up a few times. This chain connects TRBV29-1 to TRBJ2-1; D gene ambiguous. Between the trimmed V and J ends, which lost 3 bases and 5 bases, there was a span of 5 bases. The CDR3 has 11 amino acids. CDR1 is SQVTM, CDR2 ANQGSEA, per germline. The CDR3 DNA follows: TGCAGCGTTGAGTCACACAATGAGCAGTTCTTC. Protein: CSVESHNEQFF.

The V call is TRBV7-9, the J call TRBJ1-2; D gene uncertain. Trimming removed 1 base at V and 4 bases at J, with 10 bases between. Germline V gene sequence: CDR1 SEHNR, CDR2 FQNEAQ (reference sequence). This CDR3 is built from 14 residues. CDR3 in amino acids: CASSLGSEGYGYTF. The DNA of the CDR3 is TGTGCCAGCAGCTTAGGCAGTGAAGGCTATGGCTACACCTTC.

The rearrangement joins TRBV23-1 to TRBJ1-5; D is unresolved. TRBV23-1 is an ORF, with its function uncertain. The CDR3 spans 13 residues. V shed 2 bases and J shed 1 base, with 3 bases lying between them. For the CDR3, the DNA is TGCGCCAGCAGTCAAAAGAGCAATCAGCCCCAGCATTTT. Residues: CASSQKSNQPQHF.

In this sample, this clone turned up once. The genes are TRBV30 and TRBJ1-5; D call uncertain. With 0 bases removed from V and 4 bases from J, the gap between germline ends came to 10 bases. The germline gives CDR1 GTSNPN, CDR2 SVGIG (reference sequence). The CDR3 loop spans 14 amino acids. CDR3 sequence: CAWSVTSGNQPQHF. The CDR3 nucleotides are TGTGCCTGGAGTGTAACGTCAGGTAATCAGCCCCAGCATTTT.

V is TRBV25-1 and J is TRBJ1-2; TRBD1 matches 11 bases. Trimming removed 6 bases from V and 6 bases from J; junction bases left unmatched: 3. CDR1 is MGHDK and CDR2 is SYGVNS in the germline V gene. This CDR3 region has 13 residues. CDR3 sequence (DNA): TGTGCCAGCAGAGGACAGGGGGCAGATGGCTACACCTTC. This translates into CASRGQGADGYTF.

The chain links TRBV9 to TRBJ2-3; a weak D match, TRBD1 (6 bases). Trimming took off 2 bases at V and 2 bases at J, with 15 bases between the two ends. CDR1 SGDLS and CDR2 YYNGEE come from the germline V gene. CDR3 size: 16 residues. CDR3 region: CASSVRGQQDTDTQYF. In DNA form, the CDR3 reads TGTGCCAGCAGCGTTAGAGGACAGCAAGACACAGATACGCAGTATTTT.

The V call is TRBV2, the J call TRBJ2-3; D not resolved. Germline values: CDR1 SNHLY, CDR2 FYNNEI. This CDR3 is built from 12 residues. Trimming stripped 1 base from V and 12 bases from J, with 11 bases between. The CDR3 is CASSEEYTAQYF. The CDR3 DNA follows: TGTGCCAGCAGTGAAGAGTATACAGCCCAGTATTTT.

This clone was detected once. DNA of the CDR3: TGCGCCAGCAGCTTGACTAATGAAAAACTGTTTTTT. Residues: CASSLTNEKLFF. The chain joins TRBV5-1 to TRBJ1-4; D is unresolved. The CDR3 spans 12 residues. The germline gives CDR1 SGHRS, CDR2 YFSETQ. Trimming removed 1 base at V and 2 bases at J, with 0 bases between. Full variable domain (missing parts from reference TRBV5-1 and TRBJ1-4): KAGVTQTPRYLIKTRGQQVTLSCSPISGHRSVSWYQQTPGQGLQFLFEYFSETQRNKGNFPGRFSGRQFSNSRSEMNVSTLELGDSALYLCASSLTNEKLFFGSGTQLSVL.

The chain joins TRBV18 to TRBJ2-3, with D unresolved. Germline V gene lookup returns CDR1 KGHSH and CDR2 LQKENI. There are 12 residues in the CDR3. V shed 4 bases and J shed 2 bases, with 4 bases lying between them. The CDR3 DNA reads TGTGCCAGCTCACGTGACACAGATACGCAGTATTTT. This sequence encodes CASSRDTDTQYF.

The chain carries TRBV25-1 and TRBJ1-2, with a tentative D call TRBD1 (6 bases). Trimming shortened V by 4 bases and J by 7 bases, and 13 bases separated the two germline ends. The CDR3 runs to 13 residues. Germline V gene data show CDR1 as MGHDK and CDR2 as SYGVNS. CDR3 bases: TGTGCCAGCAGTGTTACAGGGAAGGGTGGCTACACCTTC. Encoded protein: CASSVTGKGGYTF.

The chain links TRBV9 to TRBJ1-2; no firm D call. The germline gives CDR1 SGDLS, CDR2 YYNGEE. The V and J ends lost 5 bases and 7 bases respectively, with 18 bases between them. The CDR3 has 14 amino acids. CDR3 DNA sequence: TGTGCCAGCAGTCATCCCCTTACCGGCTCTGGCTACACCTTC. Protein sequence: CASSHPLTGSGYTF. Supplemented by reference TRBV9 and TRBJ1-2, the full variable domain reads DSGVTQTPKHLITATGQRVTLRCSPRSGDLSVYWYQQSLDQGLQFLIQYYNGEERAKGNILERFSAQQFPDLHSELNLSSLELGDSALYFCASSHPLTGSGYTFGSGTRLTVV.

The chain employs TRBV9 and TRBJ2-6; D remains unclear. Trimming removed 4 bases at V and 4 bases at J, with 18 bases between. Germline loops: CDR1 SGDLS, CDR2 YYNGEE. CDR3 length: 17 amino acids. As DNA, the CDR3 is TGTGCCAGCAGCCCGACCCAGCCCGGAGCGGGGGCCAACGTCCTGACTTTC. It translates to CASSPTQPGAGANVLTF.

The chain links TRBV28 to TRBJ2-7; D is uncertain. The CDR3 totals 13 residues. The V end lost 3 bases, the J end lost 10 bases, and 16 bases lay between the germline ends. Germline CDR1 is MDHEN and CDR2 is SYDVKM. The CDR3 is CASSFQAKAAQYF. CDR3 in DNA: TGTGCCAGCAGTTTTCAAGCAAAGGCGGCACAGTACTTC.

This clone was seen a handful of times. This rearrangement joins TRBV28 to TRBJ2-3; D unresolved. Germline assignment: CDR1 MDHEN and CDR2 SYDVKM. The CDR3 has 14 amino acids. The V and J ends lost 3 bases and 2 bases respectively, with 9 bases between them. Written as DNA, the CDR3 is TGTGCCAGCAGTTTGGCCAGAGACACAGATACGCAGTATTTT. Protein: CASSLARDTDTQYF.

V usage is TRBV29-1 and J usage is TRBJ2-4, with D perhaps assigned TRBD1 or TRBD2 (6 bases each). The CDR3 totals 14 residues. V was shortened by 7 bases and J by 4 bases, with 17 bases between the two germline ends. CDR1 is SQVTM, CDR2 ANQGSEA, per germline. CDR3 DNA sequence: TGCAGCGCAGCGGGCCGGGGGCCGAAAAACATTCAGTACTTC. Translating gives CSAAGRGPKNIQYF. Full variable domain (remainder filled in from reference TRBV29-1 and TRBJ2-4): SAVISQKPSRDICQRGTSLTIQCQVDSQVTMMFWYRQQPGQSLTLIATANQGSEATYESGFVIDKFPISRPNLTFSTLTVSNMSPEDSSIYLCSAAGRGPKNIQYFGAGTRLSVL.

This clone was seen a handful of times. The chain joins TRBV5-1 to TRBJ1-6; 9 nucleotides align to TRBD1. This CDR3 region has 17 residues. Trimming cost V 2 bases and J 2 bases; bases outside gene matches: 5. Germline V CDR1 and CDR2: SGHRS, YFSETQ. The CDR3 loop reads CASSFDRGVTYNSPLHF. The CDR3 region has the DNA TGCGCCAGCAGCTTCGACAGGGGGGTAACCTATAATTCACCCCTCCACTTT.

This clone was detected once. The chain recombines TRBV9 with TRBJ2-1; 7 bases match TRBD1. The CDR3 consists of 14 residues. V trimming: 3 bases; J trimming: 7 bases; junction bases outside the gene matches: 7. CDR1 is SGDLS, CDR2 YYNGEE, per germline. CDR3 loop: CASSARDSVNEQFF. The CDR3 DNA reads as TGTGCCAGCAGCGCTAGGGACAGTGTGAATGAGCAGTTCTTC. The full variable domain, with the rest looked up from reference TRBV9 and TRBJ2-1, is DSGVTQTPKHLITATGQRVTLRCSPRSGDLSVYWYQQSLDQGLQFLIQYYNGEERAKGNILERFSAQQFPDLHSELNLSSLELGDSALYFCASSARDSVNEQFFGPGTRLTVL.

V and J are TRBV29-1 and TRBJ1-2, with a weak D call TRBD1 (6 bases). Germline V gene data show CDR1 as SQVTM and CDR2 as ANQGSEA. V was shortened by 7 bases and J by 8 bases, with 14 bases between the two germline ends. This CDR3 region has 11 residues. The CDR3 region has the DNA TGCAGCGCCGTCGGGGGGCTGGGCTACACCTTC. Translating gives CSAVGGLGYTF.

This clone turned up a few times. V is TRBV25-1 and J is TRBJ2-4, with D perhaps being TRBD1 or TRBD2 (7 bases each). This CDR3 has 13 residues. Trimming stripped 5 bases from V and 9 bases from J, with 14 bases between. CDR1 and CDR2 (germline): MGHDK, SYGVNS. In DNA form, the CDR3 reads TGTGCCAGCAGTTTCCAGGGGGGGACCATTCAGTACTTC. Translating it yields CASSFQGGTIQYF.

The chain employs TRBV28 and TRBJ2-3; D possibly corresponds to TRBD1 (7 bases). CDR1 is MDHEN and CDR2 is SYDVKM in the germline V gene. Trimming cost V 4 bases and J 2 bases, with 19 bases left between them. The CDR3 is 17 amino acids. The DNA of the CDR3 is TGTGCCAGCAGTTCCGCGACAGGGACTCCTTTCACAGATACGCAGTATTTT. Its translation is CASSSATGTPFTDTQYF.

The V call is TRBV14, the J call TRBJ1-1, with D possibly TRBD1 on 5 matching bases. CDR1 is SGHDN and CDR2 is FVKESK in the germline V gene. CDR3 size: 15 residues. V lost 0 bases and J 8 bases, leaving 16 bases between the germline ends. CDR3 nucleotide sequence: TGTGCCAGCAGCCAAGAGGGCTGGGGGAAGCGGGAAGCTTTCTTT. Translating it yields CASSQEGWGKREAFF.

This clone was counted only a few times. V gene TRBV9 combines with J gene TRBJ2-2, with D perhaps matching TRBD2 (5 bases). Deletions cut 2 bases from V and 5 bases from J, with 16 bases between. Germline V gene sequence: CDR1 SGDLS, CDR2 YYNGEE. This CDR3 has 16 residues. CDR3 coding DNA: TGTGCCAGCAGCGTGGGGTCTAGCCGAGAGACCGGGGAGCTGTTTTTT. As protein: CASSVGSSRETGELFF. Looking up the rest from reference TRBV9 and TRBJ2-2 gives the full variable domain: DSGVTQTPKHLITATGQRVTLRCSPRSGDLSVYWYQQSLDQGLQFLIQYYNGEERAKGNILERFSAQQFPDLHSELNLSSLELGDSALYFCASSVGSSRETGELFFGEGSRLTVL.

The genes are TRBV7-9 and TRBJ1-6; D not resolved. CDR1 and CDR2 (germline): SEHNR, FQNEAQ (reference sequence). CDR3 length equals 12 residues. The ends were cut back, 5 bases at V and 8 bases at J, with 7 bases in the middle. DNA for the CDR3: TGTGCCAGCAGCCCGCCCGATTCACCCCTCCACTTT. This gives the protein CASSPPDSPLHF.

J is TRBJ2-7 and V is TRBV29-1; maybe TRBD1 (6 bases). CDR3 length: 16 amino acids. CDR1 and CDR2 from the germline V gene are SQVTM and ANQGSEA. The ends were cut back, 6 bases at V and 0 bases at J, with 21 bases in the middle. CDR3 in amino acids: CSVLNPGQHGSYEQYF. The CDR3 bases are TGCAGCGTGTTAAATCCGGGACAACATGGCTCCTACGAGCAGTACTTC.